This is a list of T cell receptor beta chains from one sample in a study of vaccination and CD4 T cells after COVID-19. These receptors' targets are unknown. TCRdb passed the PCR reads through MiXCR, listing each CDR3 protein once. Among more than 9,000 distinct CDR3 sequences, roughly 61% were seen once, and the ten largest hold over 7%. The sample was CD4+ T cells from blood, cultured in vitro. The receptors were gathered from a human donor who had recovered from COVID-19. CDR3s include the opening cysteine and the closing phenylalanine or tryptophan. The D gene is left open where the match is weak. Clone sizes are given selectively: once, few, many, or a class where the clone is expanded.

NA	TRBV7-8	TRBJ2-3	TRBD1	CASSLGTGITDTQYF	TGTGCCAGCAGCTTAGGGACAGGGATCACAGATACGCAGTATTTT
NA	TRBV5-4	TRBJ1-2	NA	CASSLQGMGYGYTF	TGTGCCAGCAGCTTGCAGGGAATGGGCTATGGCTACACCTTC
few	TRBV6-1	TRBJ1-1	NA	CASSEPIRTAMNTEAFF	TGTGCCAGCAGTGAACCAATTAGGACAGCTATGAACACTGAAGCTTTCTTT
few	TRBV20-1	TRBJ2-5	NA	CGGVRSETQYF	TGCGGGGGAGTTCGTTCAGAGACCCAGTACTTC
few	TRBV7-9	TRBJ1-2	NA	CASSRSATYGYTF	TGTGCCAGCAGCCGTTCAGCAACCTATGGCTACACCTTC
once	TRBV24-1	TRBJ2-5	NA	CATSEGGSPGRTQYF	TGTGCCACCAGTGAGGGCGGATCGCCGGGGCGGACCCAGTACTTC
NA	TRBV7-9	TRBJ2-3	NA	CASSLGQNPTDTQYF	TGTGCCAGCAGCTTGGGACAAAATCCCACAGATACGCAGTATTTT
NA	TRBV4-1	TRBJ2-2	TRBD2	CASSQESRGTSTTGELFF	TGCGCCAGCAGCCAAGAATCTCGGGGGACTAGCACCACCGGGGAGCTGTTTTTT
NA	TRBV10-3	TRBJ1-6	NA	CASYDPALSSPLHF	TGTGCCAGTTACGACCCCGCCTTGAGTTCACCCCTCCACTTT
NA	TRBV20-1	TRBJ2-7	TRBD2	CSASRREFPLEQYF	TGCAGTGCTAGTCGGCGGGAGTTCCCTCTCGAGCAGTACTTC
few	TRBV27	TRBJ2-2	NA	CASKRTTFNTGELFF	TGTGCCAGCAAGAGAACCACTTTCAACACCGGGGAGCTGTTTTTT
NA	TRBV7-2	TRBJ2-2	TRBD2	CASSEVQLAGWGTGELFF	TGTGCCAGCAGCGAAGTCCAGCTAGCGGGATGGGGCACCGGGGAGCTGTTTTTT
NA	TRBV7-2	TRBJ2-1	NA	CASSLAGRDEQFF	TGTGCCAGCAGCTTAGCAGGGCGGGATGAGCAGTTCTTC
NA	TRBV5-1	TRBJ2-2	NA	CASSPFPGELFF	TGCGCCAGCAGCCCCTTTCCCGGGGAGCTGTTTTTT
NA	TRBV2	TRBJ2-3	NA	CASTQIADTQYF	TGTGCCAGCACCCAAATTGCAGATACGCAGTATTTT
NA	TRBV7-9	TRBJ1-1	TRBD1	CASRKGTGEKAFF	TGTGCCAGCAGGAAAGGGACAGGGGAGAAAGCTTTCTTT
few	TRBV10-3	TRBJ2-2	NA	CAIGGTSTGELFF	TGTGCCATCGGGGGCACCTCCACCGGGGAGCTGTTTTTT
NA	TRBV2	TRBJ2-7	TRBD2	CASTKYRGSGRTGNEQYF	TGTGCCAGCACCAAATATAGGGGAAGCGGGAGGACGGGGAACGAGCAGTACTTC
few	TRBV6-1	TRBJ2-3	TRBD2	CASRGTREGLTDTQYF	TGTGCCAGCAGGGGTACGCGGGAGGGCCTGACAGATACGCAGTATTTT
NA	TRBV11-3	TRBJ2-1	NA	CASSGRTDHEQFF	TGTGCCAGCAGCGGCAGAACAGATCATGAGCAGTTCTTC
NA	TRBV6-1	TRBJ1-2	TRBD1	CASSDPGQGAGYGYTF	TGTGCCAGCAGTGACCCCGGACAGGGGGCGGGCTATGGCTACACCTTC
NA	TRBV5-1	TRBJ2-5	TRBD2	CASSLTSGRVRGETQYF	TGCGCCAGCAGCTTGACTAGCGGGAGGGTAAGGGGAGAGACCCAGTACTTC
NA	TRBV7-9	TRBJ2-1	TRBD1	CASSHPRGGQGPMISSYNEQFF	TGTGCCAGCAGCCATCCCCGCGGGGGACAGGGCCCTATGATAAGCTCCTACAATGAGCAGTTCTTC
NA	TRBV6-1	TRBJ1-5	NA	CASSNAEPQHF	TGTGCCAGCTCAAACGCCGAGCCCCAGCATTTT
NA	TRBV7-8	TRBJ2-1	TRBD2	CASSPSSGRRDEQFF	TGTGCCAGCAGCCCTTCTAGCGGGAGGCGTGATGAGCAGTTCTTC
NA	TRBV20-1	TRBJ2-1	NA	CSAPPPTDHYNEQFF	TGCAGTGCCCCCCCACCCACCGATCACTACAATGAGCAGTTCTTC
few	TRBV15	TRBJ2-1	NA	CATSRDLLSGVYNEQFF	TGTGCCACCAGCAGAGACCTCCTTTCGGGAGTTTACAATGAGCAGTTCTTC
NA	TRBV15	TRBJ2-5	NA	CATSRDTSLGETQYF	TGTGCCACCAGCAGAGATACCTCGTTGGGTGAGACCCAGTACTTC
NA	TRBV10-3	TRBJ2-7	NA	CASKGPSEQYF	TGTGCTTCTAAGGGGCCCTCCGAGCAGTACTTC
few	TRBV20-1	TRBJ1-1	NA	CSAAGGGEAFF	TGCAGTGCCGCCGGGGGCGGTGAAGCTTTCTTT
few	TRBV6-2/TRBV6-3	TRBJ2-3	TRBD2	CASKGLLGDTQYF	TGTGCCAGCAAGGGACTACTAGGAGATACGCAGTATTTT
NA	TRBV19	TRBJ2-7	TRBD2	CASSPPRGGRLSDEQYF	TGTGCCAGTAGTCCACCCCGGGGGGGGCGCCTAAGCGACGAGCAGTACTTC
few	TRBV30	TRBJ1-2	TRBD1	CAWRSKQGLWGYTF	TGTGCCTGGAGATCAAAACAGGGGCTGTGGGGCTACACCTTC
NA	TRBV20-1	TRBJ2-7	NA	CSARRGAPPHEQYF	TGCAGTGCTAGAAGGGGGGCACCCCCCCACGAGCAGTACTTC
NA	TRBV7-3	TRBJ2-1	TRBD2	CASSLLAGGGNEQFF	TGTGCCAGCAGCTTACTAGCGGGAGGGGGGAATGAGCAGTTCTTC
once	TRBV20-1	TRBJ2-1	TRBD2	CSARTSGRAGEQFF	TGCAGTGCTAGGACTAGCGGGAGGGCTGGGGAGCAGTTCTTC
NA	TRBV7-2	TRBJ1-2	NA	CASSLESRSGYGYTF	TGTGCCAGCAGCTTAGAGAGCAGAAGTGGCTATGGCTACACCTTC
NA	TRBV20-1	TRBJ1-2	TRBD1	CSARHRDSYGYTF	TGCAGTGCTCGACACCGGGACAGCTATGGCTACACCTTC
NA	TRBV4-3	TRBJ2-1	TRBD2	CASSLRPGLAGVEQFF	TGCGCCAGCAGCTTAAGACCGGGACTAGCGGGAGTTGAGCAGTTCTTC
NA	TRBV2	TRBJ2-1	TRBD2	CASRSTTSGYNEQFF	TGTGCCAGCAGGAGCACGACTAGCGGGTATAATGAGCAGTTCTTC
NA	TRBV20-1	TRBJ2-3	NA	CSASRQVPGTDTQYF	TGCAGTGCTAGCCGGCAGGTCCCGGGGACAGATACGCAGTATTTT
NA	TRBV2	TRBJ2-7	TRBD2	CASGSQGLAGDEQYF	TGTGCCAGCGGGTCCCAGGGACTAGCGGGAGACGAGCAGTACTTC